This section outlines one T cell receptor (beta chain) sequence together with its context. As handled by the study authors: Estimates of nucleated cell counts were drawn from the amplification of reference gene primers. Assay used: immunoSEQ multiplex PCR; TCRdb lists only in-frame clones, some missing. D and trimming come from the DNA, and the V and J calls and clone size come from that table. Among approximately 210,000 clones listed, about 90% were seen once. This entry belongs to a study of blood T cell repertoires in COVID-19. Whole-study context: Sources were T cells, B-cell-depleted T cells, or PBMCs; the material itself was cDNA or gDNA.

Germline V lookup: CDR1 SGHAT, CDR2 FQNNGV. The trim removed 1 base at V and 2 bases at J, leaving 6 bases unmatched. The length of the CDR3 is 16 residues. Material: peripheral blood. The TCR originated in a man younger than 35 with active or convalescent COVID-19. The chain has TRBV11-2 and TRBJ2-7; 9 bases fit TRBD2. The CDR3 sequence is CASSLGLAGGAYEQYF. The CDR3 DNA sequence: TGTGCCAGCAGCTTAGGATTGGCGGGAGGGGCCTACGAGCAGTACTTC.